This T cell receptor (beta chain) was found in a study of blood T cells in healthy people across ages. General study results and limits: No conclusive comparison of naive versus antigen-experienced cells was possible with unsorted PBMCs.

CDR3 size: 15 residues. Germline lookup yields CDR1 SEHNR and CDR2 FQNEAQ (reference sequence). V dropped 3 bases and J dropped 0 bases, with 12 bases sitting between them. Donors gave around 10 milliliters of peripheral blood apiece. PCR was performed a second time for roughly 6 to 12 cycles using a sample-barcoded 5' primer and a J-beta primer mix. A tag from a template-switch adaptor with 12 random nucleotides marked each cDNA molecule. TCRdb fed the 5' RACE reads into MiXCR, producing one record per CDR3 protein. The table lists about 1.4 million distinct CDR3 sequences, around 59% of them singletons, with roughly 6.3% in the top ten. A note on this clonotype: No antigen is known for it.

The sample was blood. The chain is built from TRBV7-9 and TRBJ2-7; TRBD2 is a possible D gene (6 bases). This receptor was obtained from a man aged 18 to 29 in good health. CDR3 in amino acids: CASSFYDGSSYEQYF. DNA of the CDR3: TGTGCCAGCAGCTTTTACGACGGGAGCTCCTACGAGCAGTACTTC.